The 3 T cell receptor beta chains reported below all come from one sample, sequenced in a study of blood T cell repertoires in COVID-19. The protocol was immunoSEQ multiplex PCR, while the TCRdb copy is restricted to in-frame clones and leaves out a portion. This repertoire shows 310,000 or so clones, around 87% found once; its top ten account for 1.3%. Sequenced material: peripheral blood. The receptors shown here come from a man in his 70s with acute or convalescent COVID-19.

The J gene is TRBJ2-1, the V gene TRBV28, with a possible D match to TRBD2 (6 bases). Germline lookup yields CDR1 MDHEN and CDR2 SYDVKM. The CDR3 runs to 15 residues. V dropped 5 bases and J dropped 8 bases, with 19 bases sitting between them. In nucleotides, the CDR3 is TGTGCCAGCAGTAAAACGGACCGGAGGGTGGATGAGCAGTTCTTC. Translated, it gives CASSKTDRRVDEQFF.

A remark on this clone: Compared with germline, one end of the junction differs, possibly owing to a read error. This chain uses TRBV29-1 with TRBJ2-7; D may be TRBD2 (6 bases). Germline CDR1 and CDR2: SQVTM and ANQGSEA. The CDR3 is made up of 14 amino acids. Here the CDR3 reads CSVEGTALGYEQYF. The CDR3 DNA reads as TGCAGCGTAGAAGGGACTGCACTGGGCTACGAGCAGTACTTC.

The chain has TRBV19 and TRBJ1-5; 7 nucleotides match TRBD1. This CDR3 spans 17 amino acids. J gave up 3 bases and V 5 bases, and 13 bases lay outside the gene matches. Germline V gene lookup returns CDR1 LNHDA and CDR2 SQIVND (reference sequence). The CDR3 nucleotides read TGTGCCAGTAGTGAGGTCCCCGCCGGGACAGCCAATCAGCCCCAGCATTTT. It yields the protein CASSEVPAGTANQPQHF.